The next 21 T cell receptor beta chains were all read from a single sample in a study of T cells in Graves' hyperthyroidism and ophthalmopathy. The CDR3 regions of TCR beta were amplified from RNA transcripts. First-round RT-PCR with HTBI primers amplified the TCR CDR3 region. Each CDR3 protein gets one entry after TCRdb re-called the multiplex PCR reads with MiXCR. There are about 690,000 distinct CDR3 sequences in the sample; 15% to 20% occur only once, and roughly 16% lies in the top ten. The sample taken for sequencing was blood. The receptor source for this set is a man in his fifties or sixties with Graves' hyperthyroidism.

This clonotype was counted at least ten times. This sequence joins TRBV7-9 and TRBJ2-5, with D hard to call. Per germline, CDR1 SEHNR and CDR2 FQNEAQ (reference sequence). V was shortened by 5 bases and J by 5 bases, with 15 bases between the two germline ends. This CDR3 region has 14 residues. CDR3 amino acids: CASSPGLSSETQYF. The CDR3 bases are TGTGCCAGCAGCCCGGGCCTTTCCAGCGAGACCCAGTACTTC.

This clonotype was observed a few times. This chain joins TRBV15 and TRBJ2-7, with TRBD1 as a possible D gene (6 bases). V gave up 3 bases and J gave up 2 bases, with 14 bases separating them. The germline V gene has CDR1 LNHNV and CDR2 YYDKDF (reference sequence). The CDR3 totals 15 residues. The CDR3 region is CATSRPGERPYEQYF. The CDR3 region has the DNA TGTGCCACCAGCAGGCCAGGGGAACGACCCTACGAGCAGTACTTC.

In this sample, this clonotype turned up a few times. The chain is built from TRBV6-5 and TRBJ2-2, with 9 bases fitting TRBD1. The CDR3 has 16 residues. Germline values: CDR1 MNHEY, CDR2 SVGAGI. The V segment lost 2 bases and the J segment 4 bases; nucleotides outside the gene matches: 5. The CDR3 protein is CASSYPGTGRTGELFF. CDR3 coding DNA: TGTGCCAGCAGTTACCCCGGGACAGGGCGCACCGGGGAGCTGTTTTTT.

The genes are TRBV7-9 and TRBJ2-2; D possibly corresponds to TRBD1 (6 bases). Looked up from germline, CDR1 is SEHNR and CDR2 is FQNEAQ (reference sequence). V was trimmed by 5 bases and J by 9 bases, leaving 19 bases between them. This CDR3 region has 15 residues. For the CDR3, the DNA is TGTGCCAGCAGCCCCCGACAGGAGCAGGGTAGGGAGCTGTTTTTT. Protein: CASSPRQEQGRELFF.

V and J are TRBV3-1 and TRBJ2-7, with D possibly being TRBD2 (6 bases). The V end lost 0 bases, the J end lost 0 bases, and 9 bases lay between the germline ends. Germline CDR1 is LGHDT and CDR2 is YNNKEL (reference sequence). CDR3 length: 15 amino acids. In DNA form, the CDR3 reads TGTGCCAGCAGCCAAGAGCTAGCGTACTCCTACGAGCAGTACTTC. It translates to CASSQELAYSYEQYF.

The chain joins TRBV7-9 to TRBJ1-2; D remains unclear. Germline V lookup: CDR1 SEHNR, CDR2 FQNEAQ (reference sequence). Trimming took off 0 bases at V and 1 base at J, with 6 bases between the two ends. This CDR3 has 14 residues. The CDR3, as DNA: TGTGCCAGCAGCTTAGCGCGGGTTAACTATGGCTACACCTTC. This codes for CASSLARVNYGYTF.

The CDR3 DNA is TGTGCCAGCAGTTTTGGTCGGGGTTCTTCGTACGAGCAGTACTTC. It translates to CASSFGRGSSYEQYF. The gene calls are TRBV12-3 or TRBV12-4 and TRBJ2-7, with D possibly matching TRBD2 (5 bases). CDR3 size: 15 residues. V lost 3 bases and J 4 bases, leaving 16 bases between the germline ends.

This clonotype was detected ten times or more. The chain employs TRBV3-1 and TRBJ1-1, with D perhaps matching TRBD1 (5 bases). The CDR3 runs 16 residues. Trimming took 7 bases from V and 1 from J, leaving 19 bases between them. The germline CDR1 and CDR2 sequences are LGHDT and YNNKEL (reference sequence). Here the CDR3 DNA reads TGTGCCAGCACCCTCAGGATGGGGGGTGGGAACACTGAAGCTTTCTTT. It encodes CASTLRMGGGNTEAFF. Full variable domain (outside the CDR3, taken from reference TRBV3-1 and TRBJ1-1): DTAVSQTPKYLVTQMGNDKSIKCEQNLGHDTMYWYKQDSKKFLKIMFSYNNKELIINETVPNRFSPKSPDKAHLNLHINSLELGDSAVYFCASTLRMGGGNTEAFFGQGTRLTVV.

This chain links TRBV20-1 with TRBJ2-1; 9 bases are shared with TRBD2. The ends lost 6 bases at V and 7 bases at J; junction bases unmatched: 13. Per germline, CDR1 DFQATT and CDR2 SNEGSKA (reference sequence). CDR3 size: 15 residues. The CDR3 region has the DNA TGCAGTGCCTTCAACTTAGCGGGAGTAGGGAATGAGCAGTTCTTC. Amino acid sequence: CSAFNLAGVGNEQFF.

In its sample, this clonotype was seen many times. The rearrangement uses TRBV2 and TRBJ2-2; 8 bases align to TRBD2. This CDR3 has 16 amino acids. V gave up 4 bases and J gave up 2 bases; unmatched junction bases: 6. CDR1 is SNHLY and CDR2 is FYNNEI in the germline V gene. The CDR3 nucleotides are TGTGCCAGCAGTGTAGCGGGGAGAGGCAACACCGGGGAGCTGTTTTTT. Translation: CASSVAGRGNTGELFF. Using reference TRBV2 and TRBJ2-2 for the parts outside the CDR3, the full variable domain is EPEVTQTPSHQVTQMGQEVILRCVPISNHLYFYWYRQILGQKVEFLVSFYNNEISEKSEIFDDQFSVERPDGSNFTLKIRSTKLEDSAMYFCASSVAGRGNTGELFFGEGSRLTVL.

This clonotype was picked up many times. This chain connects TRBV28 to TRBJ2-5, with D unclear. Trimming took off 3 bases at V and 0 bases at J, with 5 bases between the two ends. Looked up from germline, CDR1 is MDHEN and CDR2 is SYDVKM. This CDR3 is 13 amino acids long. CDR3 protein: CASSFLYQETQYF. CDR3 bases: TGTGCCAGCAGTTTTTTGTACCAAGAGACCCAGTACTTC. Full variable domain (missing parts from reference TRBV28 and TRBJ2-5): DVKVTQSSRYLVKRTGEKVFLECVQDMDHENMFWYRQDPGLGLRLIYFSYDVKMKEKGDIPEGYSVSREKKERFSLILESASTNQTSMYLCASSFLYQETQYFGPGTRLLVL.

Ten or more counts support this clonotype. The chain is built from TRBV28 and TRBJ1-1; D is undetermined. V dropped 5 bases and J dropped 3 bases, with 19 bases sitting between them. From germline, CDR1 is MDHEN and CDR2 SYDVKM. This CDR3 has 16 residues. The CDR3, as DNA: TGTGCCAGCAGTCACTCCCCGGGAAGGGAGGACACTGAAGCTTTCTTT. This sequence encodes CASSHSPGREDTEAFF.

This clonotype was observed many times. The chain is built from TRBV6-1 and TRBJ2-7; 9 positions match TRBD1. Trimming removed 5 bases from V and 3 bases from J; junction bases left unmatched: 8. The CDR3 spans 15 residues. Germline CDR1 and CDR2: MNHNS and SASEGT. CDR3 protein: CASSYYRGPNYEQYF. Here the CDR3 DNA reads TGTGCCAGCAGTTATTACAGGGGGCCGAACTACGAGCAGTACTTC.

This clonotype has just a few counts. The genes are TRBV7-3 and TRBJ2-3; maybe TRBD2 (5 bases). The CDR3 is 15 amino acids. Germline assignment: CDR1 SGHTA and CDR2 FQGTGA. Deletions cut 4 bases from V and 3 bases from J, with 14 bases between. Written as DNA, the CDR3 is TGTGCCAGCAGCTCCAGACCGGGAAGGACAGATACGCAGTATTTT. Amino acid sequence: CASSSRPGRTDTQYF. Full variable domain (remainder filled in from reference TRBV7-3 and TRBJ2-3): GAGVSQTPSNKVTEKGKYVELRCDPISGHTALYWYRQSLGQGPEFLIYFQGTGAADDSGLPNDRFFAVRPEGSVSTLKIQRTERGDSAVYLCASSSRPGRTDTQYFGPGTRLTVL.

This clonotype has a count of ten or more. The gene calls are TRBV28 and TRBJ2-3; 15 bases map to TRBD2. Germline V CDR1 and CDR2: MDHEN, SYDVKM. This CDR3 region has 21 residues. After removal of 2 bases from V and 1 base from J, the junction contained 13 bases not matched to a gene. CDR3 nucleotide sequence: TGTGCCAGCAGTTTAGGATTGTTGGGACTAGCGGGAGGCTCACGCACAGATACGCAGTATTTT. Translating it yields CASSLGLLGLAGGSRTDTQYF.

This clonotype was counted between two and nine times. The CDR3 nucleotides are TGCAGCGTTGATCACACGAGCTCCTACAATGAGCAGTTCTTC. It specifies CSVDHTSSYNEQFF. The chain employs TRBV29-1 and TRBJ2-1; the D is unclear. V lost 3 bases to trimming and J lost 0 bases, with 9 bases between them. Germline values: CDR1 SQVTM, CDR2 ANQGSEA. The length of the CDR3 is 14 residues.

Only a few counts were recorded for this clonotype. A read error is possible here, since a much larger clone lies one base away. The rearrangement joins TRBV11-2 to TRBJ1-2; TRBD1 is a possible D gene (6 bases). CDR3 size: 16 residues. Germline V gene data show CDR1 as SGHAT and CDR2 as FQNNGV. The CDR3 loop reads CAGSPGQTLTNYGYTF. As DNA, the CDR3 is TGTGCCGGCAGCCCCGGACAGACACTTACTAACTATGGCTACACCTTC.

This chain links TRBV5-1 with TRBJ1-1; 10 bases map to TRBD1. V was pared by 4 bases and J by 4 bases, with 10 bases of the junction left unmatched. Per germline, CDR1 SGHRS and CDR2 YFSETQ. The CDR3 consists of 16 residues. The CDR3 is CASSKRDRGSGTEAFF. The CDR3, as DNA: TGCGCCAGCAGCAAAAGGGACAGGGGTTCCGGCACTGAAGCTTTCTTT.

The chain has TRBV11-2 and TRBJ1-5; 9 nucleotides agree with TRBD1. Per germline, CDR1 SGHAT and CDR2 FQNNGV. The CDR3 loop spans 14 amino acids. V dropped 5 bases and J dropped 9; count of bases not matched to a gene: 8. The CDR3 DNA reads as TGTGCCAGCAGCCCAGCCGGGACAGGGTTGCCCCAGCATTTT. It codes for CASSPAGTGLPQHF.

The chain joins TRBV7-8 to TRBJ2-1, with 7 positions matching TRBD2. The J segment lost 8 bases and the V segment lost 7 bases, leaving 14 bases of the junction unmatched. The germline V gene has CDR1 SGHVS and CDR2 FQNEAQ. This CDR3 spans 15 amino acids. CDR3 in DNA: TGTGCCAGCATCCTTTTAGCGGGCGGCACTGATGAGCAGTTCTTC. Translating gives CASILLAGGTDEQFF.

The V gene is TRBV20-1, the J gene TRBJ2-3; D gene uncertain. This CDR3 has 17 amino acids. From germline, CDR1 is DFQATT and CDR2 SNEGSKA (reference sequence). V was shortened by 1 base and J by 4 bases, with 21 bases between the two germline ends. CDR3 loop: CSARAPASGNGPDTQYF. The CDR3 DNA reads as TGCAGTGCTAGAGCACCGGCCTCGGGTAACGGCCCAGATACGCAGTATTTT.